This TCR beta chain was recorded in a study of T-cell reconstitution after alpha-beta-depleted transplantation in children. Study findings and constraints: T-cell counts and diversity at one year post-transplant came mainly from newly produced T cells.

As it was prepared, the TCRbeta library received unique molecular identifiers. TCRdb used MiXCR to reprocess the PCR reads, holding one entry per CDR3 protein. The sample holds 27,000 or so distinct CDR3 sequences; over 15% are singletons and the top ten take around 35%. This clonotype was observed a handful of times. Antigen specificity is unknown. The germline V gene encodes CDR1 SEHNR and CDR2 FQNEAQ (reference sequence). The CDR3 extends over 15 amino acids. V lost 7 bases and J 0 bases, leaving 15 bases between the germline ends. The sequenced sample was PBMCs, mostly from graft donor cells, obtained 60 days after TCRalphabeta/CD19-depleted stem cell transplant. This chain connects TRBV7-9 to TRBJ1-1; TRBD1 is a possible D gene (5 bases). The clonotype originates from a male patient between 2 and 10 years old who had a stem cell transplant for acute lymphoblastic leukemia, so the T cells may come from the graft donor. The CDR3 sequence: CASTKWRGVNTEAFF. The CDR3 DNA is TGTGCCAGCACCAAGTGGCGGGGCGTGAACACTGAAGCTTTCTTT.